This T cell receptor beta chain was sequenced for a study of blood T cell repertoires in COVID-19. Overall study context: Researchers got acute and convalescent COVID-19 samples from the United States, Italy and Spain. Sources were T cells, B-cell-depleted T cells, or PBMCs; the material itself was cDNA or gDNA.

The V segment lost 1 base and the J segment 5 bases; nucleotides outside the gene matches: 16. The germline V gene has CDR1 LGHNA and CDR2 YSLEER. CDR3 length equals 19 residues. Original processing methods: Reference gene primer amplification in the assay estimated nucleated cell counts. Libraries were prepared by immunoSEQ multiplex PCR; TCRdb keeps only in-frame clonotypes and omits some of them. V, J and clone size are those of that table, while D and trimming were read from the DNA. The sample comprises some 93,000 clones, around 79% of which are singletons, and approximately 25% rests with the top ten.

Specimen: peripheral blood. V usage is TRBV4-3 and J usage is TRBJ2-5; 10 nucleotides line up with TRBD2. This clonotype was obtained from a human donor in a cohort sampled during active COVID-19. The CDR3, as DNA: TGCGCCAGCAGCCAAGGGGACAGGCACCTAGCGGGAGTTCCGGAGACCCAGTACTTC. Its translation is CASSQGDRHLAGVPETQYF.